These 14 T cell receptor beta chains were sequenced from one sample in a study of cytomegalovirus exposure and HLA in healthy donors. Primers: 60 Vbeta forward and 13 Jbeta reverse. Sequencing was performed with immunoSEQ multiplex PCR; in TCRdb, only in-frame clones are kept and a portion is missing. The profile shows some 150,000 clones, approximately 80% of them singletons. The sequenced sample consisted of PBMCs. These receptors all stem from a woman in her forties or fifties in good health and CMV-seropositive.

The chain uses TRBV6-1 and TRBJ2-7; 8 nucleotides line up with TRBD1. J gave up 12 bases and V 1 base, and 8 bases lay outside the gene matches. In germline, CDR1 is MNHNS, CDR2 SASEGT. The CDR3 spans 13 residues. The CDR3 DNA follows: TGTGCCAGCAGTGAAGAGGGGACAGGTACGCTGTACTTC. The encoded protein is CASSEEGTGTLYF.

V gene TRBV14 combines with J gene TRBJ1-4; no clear D gene. V was pared by 4 bases and J by 0 bases, with 9 bases between. The CDR3 covers 15 residues. Germline V gene lookup returns CDR1 SGHDN and CDR2 FVKESK. DNA for the CDR3: TGTGCCAGCAGCCCTCTCGGGGCAACTAATGAAAAACTGTTTTTT. Translation: CASSPLGATNEKLFF.

Only one count was recorded for this clone. The V call is TRBV7-9, the J call TRBJ2-5; 8 bases are shared with TRBD1. The CDR3 is made up of 14 amino acids. The ends lost 1 base at V and 10 bases at J; junction bases unmatched: 8. Germline V gene data show CDR1 as SEHNR and CDR2 as FQNEAQ (reference sequence). The CDR3 DNA reads as TGTGCCAGCAGCTTAGGGGATAATACAGGGGGCCAGTACTTC. Amino acid sequence: CASSLGDNTGGQYF.

The CDR3 protein is CASSLALAGGWPDTQYF. In DNA, the CDR3 is TGTGCCAGCAGCTTAGCGCTAGCGGGGGGTTGGCCAGATACGCAGTATTTT. The chain links TRBV7-9 to TRBJ2-3, with TRBD2 matching over 11 bases. V shed 0 bases, J shed 4 bases, and the junction held 6 bases outside the gene matches. The germline V gene has CDR1 SEHNR and CDR2 FQNEAQ (reference sequence). This CDR3 has 17 amino acids.

V and J are TRBV4-2 and TRBJ2-3; tentative D call: TRBD2 (7 bases). Germline assignment: CDR1 LGHNA and CDR2 YNFKEQ. The CDR3 length is 17 residues. Trimming pared 1 base from V and 5 bases from J, leaving 19 bases between. In nucleotides, the CDR3 is TGTGCCAGCAGCCAAGGGGTCGGGGCGGGGGCAATAGATACGCAGTATTTT. It specifies CASSQGVGAGAIDTQYF.

The CDR3 DNA reads TGCAGCGCCGACGAAAGGGGGAACACTGAAGCTTTCTTT. Translated, it gives CSADERGNTEAFF. The V gene is TRBV29-1, the J gene TRBJ1-1; perhaps TRBD1 as D (5 bases). The CDR3 consists of 13 residues. The germline V gene encodes CDR1 SQVTM and CDR2 ANQGSEA. V lost 7 bases and J 1 base, leaving 13 bases between the germline ends.

A word on this clone: Other DNA sequences in the sample encode the same CDR3. The chain uses TRBV5-4 and TRBJ1-1; 8 positions agree with TRBD1. J gave up 1 base and V 0 bases, and 2 bases lay outside the gene matches. Per germline, CDR1 SGHNT and CDR2 YYREEE (reference sequence). The CDR3 contains 15 residues. The CDR3 is CASSLGTGRNTEAFF. In DNA, the CDR3 is TGTGCCAGCAGCTTGGGGACAGGGCGGAACACTGAAGCTTTCTTT.

V is TRBV27 and J is TRBJ2-3, with TRBD2 matching 8 bases. Germline V gene sequence: CDR1 MNHEY, CDR2 SMNVEV (reference sequence). The ends lost 6 bases at V and 2 bases at J; junction bases unmatched: 16. The CDR3 spans 18 residues. CDR3 sequence reads: CASSPRAGQRGYTDTQYF. DNA of the CDR3: TGTGCCAGCAGCCCAAGGGCCGGCCAGCGGGGGTACACAGATACGCAGTATTTT.

V is TRBV9 and J is TRBJ2-2; possible D gene TRBD2, 5 bases. Trimming stripped 7 bases from V and 2 bases from J, with 12 bases between. Germline CDR1 SGDLS, CDR2 YYNGEE. This CDR3 is 14 amino acids long. The CDR3 DNA reads as TGTGCCAGCGAGGGTCGGATTAACACCGGGGAGCTGTTTTTT. This translates into CASEGRINTGELFF.

This chain uses TRBV7-9 with TRBJ2-7, with a tentative D call TRBD2 (5 bases). V shed 2 bases and J shed 2 bases, with 10 bases lying between them. CDR3 length: 14 amino acids. The germline gives CDR1 SEHNR, CDR2 FQNEAQ (reference sequence). The CDR3 coding sequence is TGTGCCAGCAGCTTAACATCCGGGGCCTACGAGCAGTACTTC. Protein sequence: CASSLTSGAYEQYF.

The rearrangement links TRBV4-3 to TRBJ2-5, with 10 bases lining up with TRBD2. From germline, CDR1 is LGHNA and CDR2 YSLEER. J was trimmed by 2 bases and V by 0 bases; bases with no gene match: 6. The CDR3 sequence is 17 residues long. The DNA for the CDR3 is TGCGCCAGCAGCCAAGATACGGCTAGCGGGAGTCAAGAGACCCAGTACTTC. It specifies CASSQDTASGSQETQYF.

CDR3 loop: CASSLAGLGMQYF. CDR3 nucleotides: TGTGCCAGCAGCTTGGCGGGACTAGGGATGCAGTACTTC. The J gene is TRBJ2-7, the V gene TRBV5-6, with TRBD2 matching 8 bases. V gave up 0 bases and J gave up 9 bases; unmatched junction bases: 5. Looked up from germline, CDR1 is SGHDT and CDR2 is YYEEEE. The CDR3 consists of 13 residues.

The V and J genes are TRBV25-1 and TRBJ2-1; TRBD2 agrees at 8 bases. The J segment lost 3 bases and the V segment lost 4 bases, leaving 5 bases of the junction unmatched. The germline V gene has CDR1 MGHDK and CDR2 SYGVNS. The CDR3 runs 15 residues. The CDR3 is CASSAAGDFYNEQFF. As DNA, the CDR3 is TGTGCCAGCAGTGCAGCGGGAGATTTCTACAATGAGCAGTTCTTC.

This chain connects TRBV5-4 to TRBJ1-2, with TRBD1 as a possible D gene (6 bases). The germline CDR1 and CDR2 sequences are SGHNT and YYREEE (reference sequence). The CDR3 sequence is 14 residues long. V was trimmed by 1 base and J by 3 bases, leaving 10 bases between them. CDR3 in amino acids: CASSLIAGDYGYTF. For the CDR3, the DNA is TGTGCCAGCAGCTTGATAGCAGGGGACTATGGCTACACCTTC.